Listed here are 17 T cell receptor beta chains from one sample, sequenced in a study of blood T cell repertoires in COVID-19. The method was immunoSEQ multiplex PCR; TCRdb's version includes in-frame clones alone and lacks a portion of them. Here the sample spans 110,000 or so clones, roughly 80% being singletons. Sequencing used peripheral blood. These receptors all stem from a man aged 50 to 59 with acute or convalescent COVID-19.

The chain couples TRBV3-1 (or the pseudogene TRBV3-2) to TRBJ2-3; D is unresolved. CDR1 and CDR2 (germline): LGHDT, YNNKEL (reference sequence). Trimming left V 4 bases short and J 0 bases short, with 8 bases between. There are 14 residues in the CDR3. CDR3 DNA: TGTGCCAGCAGCCCACCGAGTAGCACAGATACGCAGTATTTT. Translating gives CASSPPSSTDTQYF.

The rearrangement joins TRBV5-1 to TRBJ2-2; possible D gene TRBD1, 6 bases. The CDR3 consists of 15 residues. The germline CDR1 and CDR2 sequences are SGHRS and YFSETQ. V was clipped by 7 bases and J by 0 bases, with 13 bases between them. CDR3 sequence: CASSPGTTNTGELFF. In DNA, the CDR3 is TGCGCCAGCTCTCCCGGGACAACGAACACCGGGGAGCTGTTTTTT. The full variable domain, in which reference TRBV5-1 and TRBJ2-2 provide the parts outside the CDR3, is KAGVTQTPRYLIKTRGQQVTLSCSPISGHRSVSWYQQTPGQGLQFLFEYFSETQRNKGNFPGRFSGRQFSNSRSEMNVSTLELGDSALYLCASSPGTTNTGELFFGEGSRLTVL.

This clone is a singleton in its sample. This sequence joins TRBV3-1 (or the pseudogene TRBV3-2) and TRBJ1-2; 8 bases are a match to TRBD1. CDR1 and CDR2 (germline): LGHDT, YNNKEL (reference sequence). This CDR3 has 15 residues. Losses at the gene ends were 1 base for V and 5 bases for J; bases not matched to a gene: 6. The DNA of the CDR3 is TGTGCCAGCAGCCAAGTCTCAGGGGGCGCATATGGCTACACCTTC. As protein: CASSQVSGGAYGYTF.

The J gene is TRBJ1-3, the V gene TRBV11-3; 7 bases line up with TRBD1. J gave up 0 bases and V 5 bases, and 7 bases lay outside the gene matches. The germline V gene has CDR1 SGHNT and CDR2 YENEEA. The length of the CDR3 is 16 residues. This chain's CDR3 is CASSPQTGISGNTIYF. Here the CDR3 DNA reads TGTGCCAGCAGCCCACAGACAGGGATCTCTGGAAACACCATATATTTT.

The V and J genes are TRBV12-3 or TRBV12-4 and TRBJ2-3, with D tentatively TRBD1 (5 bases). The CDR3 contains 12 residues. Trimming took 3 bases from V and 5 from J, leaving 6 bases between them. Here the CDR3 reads CASSFRGDTQYF. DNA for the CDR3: TGTGCCAGCAGTTTTAGGGGAGATACGCAGTATTTT.

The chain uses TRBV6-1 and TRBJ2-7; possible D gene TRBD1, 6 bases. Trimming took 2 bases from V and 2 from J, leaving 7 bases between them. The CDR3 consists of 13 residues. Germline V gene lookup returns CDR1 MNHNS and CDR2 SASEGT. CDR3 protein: CASSENRAYEQYV. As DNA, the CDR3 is TGTGCCAGCAGTGAAAACAGGGCCTACGAGCAGTACGTC.

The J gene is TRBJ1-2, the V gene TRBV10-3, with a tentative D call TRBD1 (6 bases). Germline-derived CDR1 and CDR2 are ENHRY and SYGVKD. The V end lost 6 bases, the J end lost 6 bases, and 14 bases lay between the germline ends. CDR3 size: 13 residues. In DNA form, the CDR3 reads TGTGCCATCAGGGCGAACAGGGCAGATGGCTACACCTTC. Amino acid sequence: CAIRANRADGYTF.

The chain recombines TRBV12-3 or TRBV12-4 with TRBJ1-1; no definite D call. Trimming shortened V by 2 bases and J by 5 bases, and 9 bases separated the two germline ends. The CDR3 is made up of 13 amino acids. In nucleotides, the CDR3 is TGTGCCAGCAGTTTATGGGGAGGGACTGAAGCTTTCTTT. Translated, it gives CASSLWGGTEAFF.

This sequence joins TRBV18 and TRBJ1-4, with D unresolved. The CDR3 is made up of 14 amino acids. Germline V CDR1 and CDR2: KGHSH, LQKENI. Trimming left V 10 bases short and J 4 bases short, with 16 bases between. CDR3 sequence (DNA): TGTGCCACCCGCCTCCCAGGATATAATGAAAAACTGTTTTTT. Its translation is CATRLPGYNEKLFF.

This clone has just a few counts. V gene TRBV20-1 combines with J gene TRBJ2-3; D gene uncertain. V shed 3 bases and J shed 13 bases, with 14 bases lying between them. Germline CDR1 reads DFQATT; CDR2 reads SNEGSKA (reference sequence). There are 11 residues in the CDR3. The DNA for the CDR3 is TGCAGTGCTAGTTATCAGGAAGTGGAGTATTTT. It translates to CSASYQEVEYF.

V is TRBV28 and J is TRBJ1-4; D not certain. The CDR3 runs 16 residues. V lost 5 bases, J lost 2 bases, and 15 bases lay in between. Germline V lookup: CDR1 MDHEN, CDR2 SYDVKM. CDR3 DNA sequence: TGTGCCAGCAGTACTCCGGGCGGGGTCACTAATGAAAAACTGTTTTTT. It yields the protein CASSTPGGVTNEKLFF.

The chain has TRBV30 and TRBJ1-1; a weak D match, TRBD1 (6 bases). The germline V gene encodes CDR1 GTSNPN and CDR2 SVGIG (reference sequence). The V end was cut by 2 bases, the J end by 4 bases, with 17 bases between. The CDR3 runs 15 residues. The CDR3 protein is CAWSSTGTSFTEAFF. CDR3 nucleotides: TGTGCCTGGAGTTCGACCGGGACAAGTTTCACTGAAGCTTTCTTT.

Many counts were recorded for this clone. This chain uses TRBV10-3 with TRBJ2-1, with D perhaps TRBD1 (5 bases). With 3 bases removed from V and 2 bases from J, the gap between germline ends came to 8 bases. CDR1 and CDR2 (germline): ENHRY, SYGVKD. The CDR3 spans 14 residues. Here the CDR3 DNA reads TGTGCCATCAGTGACAGGGCTCCCTACAATGAGCAGTTCTTC. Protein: CAISDRAPYNEQFF.

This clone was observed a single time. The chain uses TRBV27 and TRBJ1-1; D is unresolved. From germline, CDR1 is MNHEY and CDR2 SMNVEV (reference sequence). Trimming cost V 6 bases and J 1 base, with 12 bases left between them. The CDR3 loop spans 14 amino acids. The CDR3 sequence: CASSRLTPNTEAFF. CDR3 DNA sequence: TGTGCCAGCAGCCGCCTGACACCGAACACTGAAGCTTTCTTT.

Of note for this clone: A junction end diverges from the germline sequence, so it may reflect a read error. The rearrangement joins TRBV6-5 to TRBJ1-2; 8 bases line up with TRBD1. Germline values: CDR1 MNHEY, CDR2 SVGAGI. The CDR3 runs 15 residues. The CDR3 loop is CASSYYPDRDYGHTF. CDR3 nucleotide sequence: TGTGCCAGCAGTTACTACCCGGACAGGGACTATGGCCACACCTTC.

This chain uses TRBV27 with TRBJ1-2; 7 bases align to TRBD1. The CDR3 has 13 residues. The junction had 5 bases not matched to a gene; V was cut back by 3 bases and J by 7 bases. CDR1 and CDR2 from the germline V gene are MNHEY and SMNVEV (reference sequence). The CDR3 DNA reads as TGTGCCAGCAGTTTTAACAGGGGAGCTGGCTACACCTTC. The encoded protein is CASSFNRGAGYTF.

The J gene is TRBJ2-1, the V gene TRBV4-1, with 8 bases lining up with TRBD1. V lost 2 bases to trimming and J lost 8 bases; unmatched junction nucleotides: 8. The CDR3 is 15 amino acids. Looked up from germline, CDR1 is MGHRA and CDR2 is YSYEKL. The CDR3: CASSQRGQVDDEQFF. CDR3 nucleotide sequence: TGCGCCAGCAGCCAAAGGGGACAGGTAGATGATGAGCAGTTCTTC.